Below, 17 T cell receptor beta chains from the same sample are listed, as sequenced in a study of OX40 agonist ivuxolimab in advanced cancers. The assay was immunoSEQ multiplex PCR, and TCRdb's table has in-frame clones only and misses some. The sample lists about 90,000 clones, 90% seen once, with around 0.15% in the top ten. This specimen consisted of CD4+ or CD8+ T cells sorted from blood, obtained in a trial of the OX40 agonist ivuxolimab. The receptors originated from an adult with an advanced solid tumor such as melanoma, head and neck, liver or kidney cancer.

In this sample, this clone turned up once. The rearrangement links TRBV6-1 to TRBJ2-1, with TRBD2 matching 8 bases. Unmatched junction bases numbered 5, after V lost 0 bases and J lost 7 bases. Germline assignment: CDR1 MNHNS and CDR2 SASEGT. This CDR3 has 15 residues. The CDR3 nucleotides are TGTGCCAGCAGTGAAGCGAACGGGGGGGCGAATGAGCAGTTCTTC. It encodes CASSEANGGANEQFF.

This clone was recorded only once. J is TRBJ2-5 and V is TRBV11-2, with 7 bases identical to TRBD2. CDR1 is SGHAT and CDR2 is FQNNGV in the germline V gene. Trimming at V came to 8 bases and at J to 7 bases, leaving 7 bases not matched to a gene. CDR3 length: 12 residues. The CDR3 is CASAKSGGTQYF. CDR3 DNA: TGTGCCAGCGCTAAATCGGGAGGGACCCAGTACTTC.

The chain uses TRBV7-3 and TRBJ2-1; 8 positions match TRBD2. V dropped 4 bases and J dropped 13; count of bases not matched to a gene: 3. The CDR3 has 11 residues. From germline, CDR1 is SGHTA and CDR2 FQGTGA. The CDR3 loop reads CASSSGGAQFF. The CDR3 nucleotides read TGTGCCAGCAGCTCCGGGGGGGCCCAGTTCTTC.

This rearrangement joins TRBV28 to TRBJ2-1; D remains unclear. The germline CDR1 and CDR2 sequences are MDHEN and SYDVKM. The CDR3 has 15 amino acids. V lost 3 bases and J lost 3, with 12 bases in between. CDR3 in DNA: TGTGCCAGCAGTTTGGTCCCTAAAGGCTACAATGAGCAGTTCTTC. Encoded protein: CASSLVPKGYNEQFF.

The chain couples TRBV9 to TRBJ2-7, with 8 bases fitting TRBD1. With V trimmed by 2 bases and J by 4 bases, 8 bases remained unmatched. CDR3 size: 15 residues. The V gene's germline CDR1 is SGDLS and CDR2 YYNGEE. CDR3 residues: CASSVQTGAEYEQYF. The CDR3 bases are TGTGCCAGCAGCGTTCAGACAGGGGCCGAATACGAGCAGTACTTC.

V and J are TRBV9 and TRBJ2-2; D is possibly TRBD2 (5 bases). The CDR3 contains 14 residues. CDR1 is SGDLS and CDR2 is YYNGEE in the germline V gene. V was shortened by 0 bases and J by 2 bases, with 5 bases between the two germline ends. The CDR3 loop reads CASSVGTNTGELFF. The CDR3 coding sequence is TGTGCCAGCAGCGTAGGGACTAACACCGGGGAGCTGTTTTTT.

The CDR3 loop reads CASSIVGGGSYNEQFF. DNA for the CDR3: TGTGCCAGTAGTATAGTGGGGGGAGGGTCCTACAATGAGCAGTTCTTC. The genes are TRBV19 and TRBJ2-1; TRBD2 matches at 7 bases. CDR1 is LNHDA and CDR2 is SQIVND in the germline V gene (reference sequence). The CDR3 extends over 16 amino acids. V gave up 1 base and J gave up 1 base; unmatched junction bases: 4.

The chain combines TRBV19 with TRBJ1-5; 9 bases agree with TRBD1. In germline, CDR1 is LNHDA, CDR2 SQIVND (reference sequence). The CDR3 length is 16 residues. Trimming at V came to 6 bases and at J to 3 bases, leaving 9 bases not matched to a gene. For the CDR3, the DNA is TGTGCCAGTAGGCGACCGGGACAGGGCCCCAATCAGCCCCAGCATTTT. This gives the protein CASRRPGQGPNQPQHF.

The chain carries TRBV7-8 and TRBJ2-6; tentatively, D is TRBD1 (6 bases). The CDR3 has 15 residues. Trimming took 5 bases from V and 2 from J, leaving 10 bases between them. The germline V gene has CDR1 SGHVS and CDR2 FQNEAQ. CDR3 in DNA: TGTGCCAGCAGCCCAAGGGGGACTGGGGCCAACGTCCTGACTTTC. Residues: CASSPRGTGANVLTF.

A few counts support this clone. The rearrangement links TRBV19 to TRBJ1-2; the match to TRBD1 covers 9 bases. Germline V lookup: CDR1 LNHDA, CDR2 SQIVND (reference sequence). The CDR3 extends over 15 amino acids. With 2 bases clipped from V and 7 bases from J, the junction kept 8 bases outside the gene matches. CDR3 protein: CASSIFLDRGGGYTF. CDR3 in DNA: TGTGCCAGTAGTATATTCCTGGACAGGGGAGGTGGCTACACCTTC.

In its sample, this clone was seen a few times. The chain couples TRBV10-2 to TRBJ2-2; 7 bases agree with TRBD2. The length of the CDR3 is 13 residues. Trimming cost V 6 bases and J 6 bases; bases outside gene matches: 4. Germline CDR1 reads WSHSY; CDR2 reads SAAADI. CDR3 in DNA: TGCGCCAGCAGGACACTAGCGCCCGGGGAGCTGTTTTTT. Amino acid sequence: CASRTLAPGELFF.

The rearrangement joins TRBV7-8 to TRBJ2-4; a possible D gene is TRBD1 (5 bases). Trimming pared 0 bases from V and 6 bases from J, leaving 9 bases between. Germline values: CDR1 SGHVS, CDR2 FQNEAQ. The CDR3 runs to 14 residues. CDR3 protein: CASSLAGLGNIQYF. The CDR3 DNA sequence: TGTGCCAGCAGCTTAGCGGGGCTTGGAAACATTCAGTACTTC.

This clone was detected once. V usage is TRBV7-3 and J usage is TRBJ2-5; 8 positions agree with TRBD2. The germline V gene encodes CDR1 SGHTA and CDR2 FQGTGA. The CDR3 contains 13 residues. Unmatched junction bases numbered 0, after V lost 3 bases and J lost 3 bases. The DNA of the CDR3 is TGTGCCAGCAGCTTCGGGGGGGAAGAGACCCAGTACTTC. Translation gives CASSFGGEETQYF.

The chain carries TRBV29-1 and TRBJ2-5; 11 bases are a match to TRBD2. V lost 6 bases to trimming and J lost 1 base; unmatched junction nucleotides: 7. CDR1 is SQVTM and CDR2 is ANQGSEA in the germline V gene. This CDR3 spans 15 amino acids. The CDR3 DNA sequence: TGCAGCGTCTCGTATCTAGCGGGGGGCCAAGAGACCCAGTACTTC. Its protein product is CSVSYLAGGQETQYF.

The chain couples TRBV28 to TRBJ2-1; D gene unclear. Trimming removed 6 bases from V and 0 bases from J, with 9 bases in between. This CDR3 has 14 amino acids. CDR1 and CDR2 (germline): MDHEN, SYDVKM. The CDR3 DNA follows: TGTGCCAGCAGACAGCCGAGCTCCTACAATGAGCAGTTCTTC. Translation: CASRQPSSYNEQFF.

This sequence joins TRBV14 and TRBJ2-3; TRBD2 matches at 14 bases. With 1 base clipped from V and 1 base from J, the junction kept 7 bases outside the gene matches. Germline loops: CDR1 SGHDN, CDR2 FVKESK. The CDR3 has 19 amino acids. The CDR3 loop reads CASSQGLGLAGGRTDTQYF. As DNA, the CDR3 is TGTGCCAGCAGCCAAGGATTAGGACTAGCGGGGGGCCGCACAGATACGCAGTATTTT.

The chain recombines TRBV10-3 with TRBJ1-2; D might be TRBD1 (6 bases). Germline lookup yields CDR1 ENHRY and CDR2 SYGVKD. CDR3 length: 14 residues. Trimming took 5 bases from V and 1 from J, leaving 11 bases between them. The CDR3 spells CAISPDSFNYGYTF. DNA for the CDR3: TGTGCCATCAGTCCGGACAGCTTTAACTATGGCTACACCTTC.